Shown below are 20 T cell receptor beta chains from a single sample sequenced in a study of blood T cell repertoires in COVID-19. TCRdb's table, derived via immunoSEQ multiplex PCR, lists solely in-frame clones and lacks some. The sample contains about 70,000 clones, roughly 74% of which appear only once. Material for sequencing was peripheral blood. These TCRs come from a human donor in a cohort sampled during active COVID-19.

The chain joins TRBV19 to TRBJ1-1, with D hard to call. V lost 2 bases and J lost 1, with 8 bases in between. This CDR3 is 14 amino acids long. Germline V gene sequence: CDR1 LNHDA, CDR2 SQIVND (reference sequence). CDR3 DNA sequence: TGTGCCAGTAGTATAAAACAGAAGAACACTGAAGCTTTCTTT. It specifies CASSIKQKNTEAFF.

The V and J genes are TRBV30 and TRBJ1-3; perhaps TRBD1 as D (6 bases). V gave up 1 base and J gave up 7 bases, with 14 bases separating them. The CDR3 extends over 14 amino acids. Looked up from germline, CDR1 is GTSNPN and CDR2 is SVGIG (reference sequence). The CDR3 bases are TGTGCCTGGAGTGGACAGGACCCCACCAACACCATATATTTT. Protein product: CAWSGQDPTNTIYF.

The CDR3 spells CASSLGGLLDGYTF. The CDR3 region has the DNA TGTGCCAGCAGCTTGGGGGGACTTTTGGATGGCTACACCTTC. The genes are TRBV11-2 and TRBJ1-2; D possibly corresponds to TRBD1 (5 bases). The CDR3 is 14 amino acids. V was clipped by 3 bases and J by 6 bases, with 14 bases between them. CDR1 SGHAT and CDR2 FQNNGV come from the germline V gene.

This chain links TRBV12-2 with TRBJ2-1; the table's D call of TRBD2 was not tested on the DNA. TRBV12-2 is a listed pseudogene. The CDR3 contains 15 residues. The CDR3 loop is CASRLGTSGRYEQFF. DNA for the CDR3: TGTGCAAGTCGCTTGGGGACTAGCGGGAGATATGAGCAGTTCTTC.

This clone was seen only a few times. The chain combines TRBV4-2 with TRBJ1-5; weak D call: TRBD1 (5 bases). V lost 2 bases and J 6 bases, leaving 23 bases between the germline ends. CDR1 and CDR2 from the germline V gene are LGHNA and YNFKEQ. The length of the CDR3 is 18 residues. DNA for the CDR3: TGTGCCAGCAGCCAAAGCCCCAGGGAGGGCGGGCAAAGTCAGCCCCAGCATTTT. Protein product: CASSQSPREGGQSQPQHF.

The chain recombines TRBV30 with TRBJ1-2; TRBD1 agrees at 8 bases. The CDR3 runs to 15 residues. V lost 3 bases to trimming and J lost 8 bases; unmatched junction nucleotides: 14. Germline values: CDR1 GTSNPN, CDR2 SVGIG (reference sequence). CDR3 coding DNA: TGTGCCTGGAGCGCAAACACTGGCAGGACAGGGGGCTACACCTTC. The encoded protein is CAWSANTGRTGGYTF. Using reference TRBV30 and TRBJ1-2 for the parts outside the CDR3, the full variable domain is SQTIHQWPATLVQPVGSPLSLECTVEGTSNPNLYWYRQAAGRGLQLLFYSVGIGQISSEVPQNLSASRPQDRQFILSSKKLLLSDSGFYLCAWSANTGRTGGYTFGSGTRLTVV.

This sequence joins TRBV29-1 and TRBJ2-4; D perhaps matches TRBD2 (7 bases). This CDR3 has 13 amino acids. V was shortened by 4 bases and J by 6 bases, with 13 bases between the two germline ends. Germline V CDR1 and CDR2: SQVTM, ANQGSEA. The chain's CDR3 is CSVGSGGGNIQYF. CDR3 DNA: TGCAGCGTTGGGTCGGGGGGCGGAAACATTCAGTACTTC.

This clone has only one observation. This sequence joins TRBV18 and TRBJ1-2; 7 bases agree with TRBD1. Germline V gene sequence: CDR1 KGHSH, CDR2 LQKENI. The V gene end was trimmed by 2 bases and the J gene end by 2 bases; junction bases not matched to a gene: 2. The CDR3 contains 14 residues. CDR3 loop: CASSPAGGNYGYTF. CDR3 bases: TGTGCCAGCTCACCAGCAGGGGGGAACTATGGCTACACCTTC.

The genes are TRBV2 and TRBJ2-3; 8 bases line up with TRBD1. Trimming took 8 bases from V and 4 from J; bases not matched to a gene: 5. This CDR3 region has 13 residues. CDR1 is SNHLY, CDR2 FYNNEI, per germline. This CDR3 reads CASSRQGSDTQYF. DNA for the CDR3: TGTGCCAGCTCAAGACAGGGGTCAGATACGCAGTATTTT. The variable domain in full, with the rest retrieved from reference TRBV2 and TRBJ2-3, is EPEVTQTPSHQVTQMGQEVILRCVPISNHLYFYWYRQILGQKVEFLVSFYNNEISEKSEIFDDQFSVERPDGSNFTLKIRSTKLEDSAMYFCASSRQGSDTQYFGPGTRLTVL.

There are a few counts of this clone. The genes are TRBV5-8 and TRBJ2-1, with D maybe TRBD1 (6 bases). CDR1 SGHTS and CDR2 YDEGEE come from the germline V gene. V was cut by 4 bases and J by 3 bases, with 11 bases left in between. The CDR3 is made up of 14 amino acids. The CDR3 spells CASSPDRYYNEQFF. The CDR3 nucleotides are TGTGCCAGCAGCCCGGACAGATACTACAATGAGCAGTTCTTC.

In DNA, the CDR3 is TGTGCCAGCAGTGGGGGCCCCCAGAGCTCCTATAATTCACCCCTCCACTTT. Residues: CASSGGPQSSYNSPLHF. The gene calls are TRBV6-1 and TRBJ1-6; D perhaps matches TRBD1 (5 bases). CDR3 length equals 17 residues. Deletions cut 4 bases from V and 0 bases from J, with 13 bases between. In germline, CDR1 is MNHNS, CDR2 SASEGT.

The sample holds a few counts of this clone. V usage is TRBV14 and J usage is TRBJ2-7; TRBD1 matches 7 bases. Trimming took 4 bases from V and 4 from J; bases not matched to a gene: 4. The CDR3 sequence is 13 residues long. CDR1 and CDR2 from the germline V gene are SGHDN and FVKESK. CDR3 protein: CASSPGTAYEQYF. CDR3 DNA sequence: TGTGCCAGCAGCCCCGGGACAGCTTACGAGCAGTACTTC. The full variable domain, its missing parts supplied by reference TRBV14 and TRBJ2-7, is EAGVTQFPSHSVIEKGQTVTLRCDPISGHDNLYWYRRVMGKEIKFLLHFVKESKQDESGMPNNRFLAERTGGTYSTLKVQPAELEDSGVYFCASSPGTAYEQYFGPGTRLTVT.

This clone was counted between two and nine times. The gene calls are TRBV28 and TRBJ2-5; no reliable D call. The CDR3 has 15 amino acids. The germline gives CDR1 MDHEN, CDR2 SYDVKM. The V and J ends lost 6 bases and 5 bases respectively, with 19 bases between them. The CDR3 reads CASSPPLGPGETQYF. The CDR3 DNA sequence: TGTGCCAGCAGCCCTCCCTTGGGCCCTGGGGAGACCCAGTACTTC.

This clone was detected a few times. This chain uses TRBV4-1 with TRBJ2-3, with 8 bases aligning to TRBD2. This CDR3 has 15 amino acids. Germline-derived CDR1 and CDR2 are MGHRA and YSYEKL. V dropped 4 bases and J dropped 6; count of bases not matched to a gene: 9. The CDR3 sequence is CASSPDSGAGDTQYF. CDR3 coding DNA: TGCGCCAGCAGCCCCGATAGCGGGGCCGGGGATACGCAGTATTTT.

The rearrangement uses TRBV27 and TRBJ2-6; 11 nucleotides match TRBD1. Trimming at V came to 4 bases and at J to 3 bases, leaving 8 bases not matched to a gene. Germline V CDR1 and CDR2: MNHEY, SMNVEV (reference sequence). This CDR3 comprises 18 residues. CDR3 sequence reads: CASSSPGQGVYGANVLTF. DNA for the CDR3: TGTGCCAGCAGTTCCCCGGGACAGGGGGTTTATGGGGCCAACGTCCTGACTTTC.

J is TRBJ2-3 and V is TRBV18; 7 nucleotides align to TRBD1. CDR1 is KGHSH and CDR2 is LQKENI in the germline V gene. The CDR3 extends over 13 amino acids. The junction had 1 base not matched to a gene; V was cut back by 1 base and J by 6 bases. The CDR3 here is CASSPQQGDTQYF. In DNA form, the CDR3 reads TGTGCCAGCTCACCACAACAGGGGGATACGCAGTATTTT.

This sequence joins TRBV19 and TRBJ2-3, with TRBD2 matching 8 bases. Germline loops: CDR1 LNHDA, CDR2 SQIVND (reference sequence). This CDR3 is built from 15 residues. Losses at the gene ends were 2 bases for V and 6 bases for J; bases not matched to a gene: 7. The CDR3 region has the DNA TGTGCCAGTAGTATAACAGCGGGAGTCCCCGATACGCAGTATTTT. As protein: CASSITAGVPDTQYF.

This chain joins TRBV7-9 and TRBJ1-6, with 7 bases fitting TRBD1. Germline V CDR1 and CDR2: SEHNR, FQNEAQ (reference sequence). The CDR3 length is 14 residues. V lost 6 bases, J lost 5 bases, and 4 bases stayed unmatched. CDR3 DNA: TGTGCCAGCAGACTCAGGGGGGATAATTCACCCCTCCACTTT. Its protein product is CASRLRGDNSPLHF.

The chain has TRBV5-1 and TRBJ2-1; D possibly corresponds to TRBD2 (6 bases). From germline, CDR1 is SGHRS and CDR2 YFSETQ. Deletions cut 0 bases from V and 4 bases from J, with 11 bases between. The CDR3 spans 15 residues. CDR3 nucleotide sequence: TGCGCCAGCAGCTTGGACGGGGGACCATACAATGAGCAGTTCTTC. Its protein is CASSLDGGPYNEQFF.

This chain joins TRBV2 and TRBJ2-1; D may be TRBD2 (5 bases). V was trimmed by 0 bases and J by 2 bases, leaving 11 bases between them. The germline V gene encodes CDR1 SNHLY and CDR2 FYNNEI. The CDR3 is 16 amino acids. The CDR3 sequence is CASSEALRGTYNEQFF. Here the CDR3 DNA reads TGTGCCAGCAGTGAAGCGCTTCGAGGGACCTACAATGAGCAGTTCTTC.